Below, 25 T cell receptor beta chains from the same sample are listed, as sequenced in a study of blood T cell repertoires in COVID-19. Profiled with immunoSEQ multiplex PCR; TCRdb holds only in-frame clones, not every one. Here the sample spans 96,000 or so clones, more than 80% being singletons. The specimen sequenced was peripheral blood. Receptor source: an elderly man with COVID-19, enrolled during active disease.

The chain has TRBV7-2 and TRBJ1-5, with TRBD1 identical over 8 bases. This CDR3 comprises 14 residues. Per germline, CDR1 SGHTA and CDR2 FQGNSA. The ends lost 5 bases at V and 2 bases at J; junction bases unmatched: 2. The CDR3 sequence: CASSTTGGNQPQHF. For the CDR3, the DNA is TGTGCCAGCAGCACGACAGGGGGCAATCAGCCCCAGCATTTT.

V and J are TRBV24-1 and TRBJ2-5, with D perhaps matching TRBD1 (6 bases). The germline V and J ends were trimmed by 3 bases and 2 bases, with 9 bases remaining between them. The CDR3 extends over 14 amino acids. Germline V lookup: CDR1 KGHDR, CDR2 SFDVKD. The CDR3 DNA follows: TGTGCCACCAGTGATGGGACACGACAAGAGACCCAGTACTTC. Amino acid sequence: CATSDGTRQETQYF.

The rearrangement links TRBV2 to TRBJ2-7; TRBD1 matches at 9 bases. The CDR3 consists of 14 residues. V trimming: 2 bases; J trimming: 6 bases; junction bases outside the gene matches: 5. The germline V gene encodes CDR1 SNHLY and CDR2 FYNNEI. The CDR3 nucleotides read TGTGCCAGCAGTGAATTAAGGACAGGGGTCGAGCAGTACTTC. Residues: CASSELRTGVEQYF.

The V call is TRBV19, the J call TRBJ2-5; 8 positions agree with TRBD2. From germline, CDR1 is LNHDA and CDR2 SQIVND (reference sequence). CDR3 size: 15 residues. V trimming: 5 bases; J trimming: 1 base; junction bases outside the gene matches: 6. CDR3 sequence (DNA): TGTGCCAGTAGTGGCCGGACTAGCAGCCAAGAGACCCAGTACTTC. Its translation is CASSGRTSSQETQYF.

The rearrangement joins TRBV7-2 to TRBJ2-6; D uncertain. The CDR3 sequence is 17 residues long. Trimming pared 5 bases from V and 3 bases from J, leaving 17 bases between. Germline V gene data show CDR1 as SGHTA and CDR2 as FQGNSA. CDR3 region: CASSPSAYSGGANVLTF. CDR3 DNA: TGTGCCAGCAGCCCCTCTGCCTACAGTGGTGGGGCCAACGTCCTGACTTTC.

V and J are TRBV7-9 and TRBJ2-5; perhaps TRBD2 as D (6 bases). Trimming pared 8 bases from V and 5 bases from J, leaving 6 bases between. This CDR3 contains 10 residues. Germline CDR1 is SEHNR and CDR2 is FQNEAQ (reference sequence). In DNA, the CDR3 is TGTGCCAGCGGGAGGGAGACCCAGTACTTC. Residues: CASGRETQYF.

A single count supports this clone. The chain combines TRBV5-1 with TRBJ2-3, with 9 bases aligning to TRBD1. Germline CDR1 SGHRS, CDR2 YFSETQ. CDR3 size: 16 residues. V was clipped by 5 bases and J by 4 bases; unmatched bases: 11. In DNA, the CDR3 is TGCGCCAGCAGGTTAATACAGGGGGCTAGGGCAGATACGCAGTATTTT. Its protein is CASRLIQGARADTQYF.

This sequence joins TRBV10-3 and TRBJ2-2, with 8 nucleotides matching TRBD1. The CDR3 extends over 16 amino acids. The germline V gene encodes CDR1 ENHRY and CDR2 SYGVKD. Losses at the gene ends were 4 bases for V and 1 base for J; bases not matched to a gene: 5. The CDR3 is CAISASGGLNTGELFF. CDR3 in DNA: TGTGCCATCAGTGCCTCAGGGGGCTTGAACACCGGGGAGCTGTTTTTT.

The V and J genes are TRBV10-3 and TRBJ2-3; TRBD2 matches 11 bases. The germline V gene encodes CDR1 ENHRY and CDR2 SYGVKD. With 2 bases clipped from V and 4 bases from J, the junction kept 5 bases outside the gene matches. The CDR3 has 16 amino acids. The CDR3 region has the DNA TGTGCCATCAGTGAGCTAGCGGGGGGTAGGGCAGATACGCAGTATTTT. Its translation is CAISELAGGRADTQYF.

This clone was detected once. The rearrangement uses TRBV11-2 and TRBJ2-1; D not resolved. The CDR3 is 15 amino acids. The V gene lost 5 bases and the J gene lost 1 base, with 12 bases spanning the gap. Germline values: CDR1 SGHAT, CDR2 FQNNGV. In nucleotides, the CDR3 is TGTGCCAGCAGCCTTTTACGGTCTTCCTACAATGAGCAGTTCTTC. Translated: CASSLLRSSYNEQFF.

This chain uses TRBV11-1 with TRBJ2-1; 7 bases match TRBD2. This CDR3 has 16 residues. The V gene end was trimmed by 2 bases and the J gene end by 2 bases; junction bases not matched to a gene: 6. Per germline, CDR1 SGHAT and CDR2 FQDESV (reference sequence). The CDR3: CASSLLAGVAYNEQFF. The CDR3 nucleotides read TGTGCCAGCAGCTTATTGGCGGGAGTGGCCTACAATGAGCAGTTCTTC.

This sequence joins TRBV9 and TRBJ1-6; possibly TRBD1 for D (5 bases). With 4 bases removed from V and 6 bases from J, the gap between germline ends came to 17 bases. This CDR3 region has 16 residues. The germline CDR1 and CDR2 sequences are SGDLS and YYNGEE. CDR3 coding DNA: TGTGCCAGCAGCCGAACTACAGGTGATTCTAATTCACCCCTCCACTTT. As protein: CASSRTTGDSNSPLHF.

This chain links TRBV4-3 with TRBJ2-1, with D hard to call. Germline V lookup: CDR1 LGHNA, CDR2 YSLEER. V was cut by 0 bases and J by 8 bases, with 8 bases left in between. There are 13 residues in the CDR3. The CDR3 DNA reads TGCGCCAGCAGCCAAGACCTCCGGGATGAGCAGTTCTTC. This sequence encodes CASSQDLRDEQFF.

This chain uses TRBV18 with TRBJ2-7; 9 nucleotides align to TRBD2. The CDR3 extends over 15 amino acids. Per the germline V gene, CDR1 is KGHSH and CDR2 is LQKENI. V lost 6 bases to trimming and J lost 2 bases; unmatched junction nucleotides: 8. As DNA, the CDR3 is TGTGCCAGCTCCCCAGAGACTAGCGGCACCTACGAGCAGTACTTC. This translates into CASSPETSGTYEQYF.

V and J are TRBV18 and TRBJ2-1, with 7 bases lining up with TRBD1. Per germline, CDR1 KGHSH and CDR2 LQKENI. J was trimmed by 5 bases and V by 6 bases; bases with no gene match: 16. The CDR3 is made up of 17 amino acids. CDR3 amino acids: CASSPEQGPGTNNEQFF. CDR3 in DNA: TGTGCCAGCTCCCCGGAACAGGGGCCAGGTACGAACAATGAGCAGTTCTTC. The full variable domain, its missing parts supplied by reference TRBV18 and TRBJ2-1, is NAGVMQNPRHLVRRRGQEARLRCSPMKGHSHVYWYRQLPEEGLKFMVYLQKENIIDESGMPKERFSAEFPKEGPSILRIQQVVRGDSAAYFCASSPEQGPGTNNEQFFGPGTRLTVL.

V is TRBV7-2 and J is TRBJ2-7; D ambiguous. The CDR3 covers 13 residues. V lost 1 base and J 3 bases, leaving 7 bases between the germline ends. Germline assignment: CDR1 SGHTA and CDR2 FQGNSA. CDR3 nucleotide sequence: TGTGCCAGCAGCTTAGTCACGGGCTACGAGCAGTACTTC. Amino acid sequence: CASSLVTGYEQYF.

The rearrangement joins TRBV2 to TRBJ2-1, with 11 bases identical to TRBD2. With V trimmed by 4 bases and J by 9 bases, 8 bases remained unmatched. Germline lookup yields CDR1 SNHLY and CDR2 FYNNEI. The length of the CDR3 is 15 residues. The CDR3 loop reads CASSGPSGLAVEQFF. The CDR3 DNA sequence: TGTGCCAGCAGTGGACCTTCGGGACTAGCGGTTGAGCAGTTCTTC.

The chain recombines TRBV19 with TRBJ2-7; weak D call: TRBD1 (5 bases). V was clipped by 7 bases and J by 1 base, with 17 bases between them. CDR3 length equals 15 residues. The germline V gene encodes CDR1 LNHDA and CDR2 SQIVND (reference sequence). The CDR3 region has the DNA TGTGCCAGTAAGACAGTTGCGGATGAGTCCTACGAGCAGTACTTC. This encodes CASKTVADESYEQYF.

The gene calls are TRBV28 and TRBJ2-3; 7 bases agree with TRBD2. Germline V gene data show CDR1 as MDHEN and CDR2 as SYDVKM. The CDR3 is 13 residues long. The V segment lost 2 bases and the J segment 4 bases; nucleotides outside the gene matches: 0. The CDR3 here is CASSLAGADTQYF. DNA of the CDR3: TGTGCCAGCAGTTTAGCGGGGGCAGATACGCAGTATTTT.

This clone is a singleton in its sample. The V and J genes are TRBV19 and TRBJ1-2; 9 bases align to TRBD1. The V and J ends lost 9 bases and 1 base, in that order; junction bases with no gene match: 15. This CDR3 spans 17 amino acids. Per germline, CDR1 LNHDA and CDR2 SQIVND (reference sequence). CDR3 in amino acids: CASQLAGTGKFNYGYTF. In DNA form, the CDR3 reads TGTGCCAGCCAGTTAGCCGGGACAGGGAAATTTAACTATGGCTACACCTTC.

J is TRBJ2-1 and V is TRBV10-2; 9 positions agree with TRBD1. The germline V gene encodes CDR1 WSHSY and CDR2 SAAADI. The CDR3 extends over 13 amino acids. Unmatched junction bases numbered 3, after V lost 7 bases and J lost 5 bases. The CDR3, as DNA: TGCGCCAGCACGCGGGACAGGGACAATGAGCAGTTCTTC. Its translation: CASTRDRDNEQFF.

The CDR3 spells CATYETRGPNTEAFF. For the CDR3, the DNA is TGTGCCACCTACGAGACGCGGGGCCCGAACACTGAAGCTTTCTTT. The rearrangement links TRBV10-3 to TRBJ1-1; D might be TRBD1 (5 bases). V was cut by 10 bases and J by 1 base, with 19 bases left in between. This CDR3 spans 15 amino acids. CDR1 is ENHRY and CDR2 is SYGVKD in the germline V gene.

V usage is TRBV3-1 (or the pseudogene TRBV3-2) and J usage is TRBJ2-3, with unresolved D. The CDR3 consists of 14 residues. Trimming cost V 0 bases and J 5 bases, with 9 bases left between them. Germline CDR1 and CDR2: LGHDT and YNNKEL (reference sequence). CDR3 sequence: CASSQDLTVDTQYF. DNA for the CDR3: TGTGCCAGCAGCCAAGATCTCACTGTAGATACGCAGTATTTT.

The chain uses TRBV30 and TRBJ1-2; D is unclear. V was pared by 0 bases and J by 8 bases, with 7 bases between. CDR1 and CDR2 (germline): GTSNPN, SVGIG (reference sequence). This CDR3 is built from 11 residues. The chain's CDR3 is CAWSVQKGYTF. The CDR3 DNA is TGTGCCTGGAGTGTACAGAAGGGCTACACCTTC.

For the CDR3, the DNA is TGTGCCAGCAGTTTACAACAAACTGGAAACACCATATATTTT. It codes for CASSLQQTGNTIYF. The chain combines TRBV28 with TRBJ1-3, with unresolved D. From germline, CDR1 is MDHEN and CDR2 SYDVKM. The CDR3 sequence is 14 residues long. V was cut by 2 bases and J by 2 bases, with 7 bases left in between.